These 20 T cell receptor beta chains were sequenced from one sample in a study of blood T cell repertoires in COVID-19. Produced via immunoSEQ multiplex PCR; TCRdb's table is partial and in-frame only. The sample includes 180,000 or so clones, 88% of them seen just once. Sequenced: peripheral blood. The receptors derive from a man between 18 and 35 years old with active or convalescent COVID-19.

The chain uses TRBV2 and TRBJ1-1; no firm D call. Germline V lookup: CDR1 SNHLY, CDR2 FYNNEI. This CDR3 spans 11 amino acids. Deletions cut 3 bases from V and 6 bases from J, with 5 bases between. CDR3 coding DNA: TGTGCCAGCAGTGACAGGTCTGAAGCTTTCTTT. It codes for CASSDRSEAFF. Full variable domain (remainder filled in from reference TRBV2 and TRBJ1-1): EPEVTQTPSHQVTQMGQEVILRCVPISNHLYFYWYRQILGQKVEFLVSFYNNEISEKSEIFDDQFSVERPDGSNFTLKIRSTKLEDSAMYFCASSDRSEAFFGQGTRLTVV.

The V and J genes are TRBV30 and TRBJ1-2; tentative D call: TRBD1 (5 bases). Germline V lookup: CDR1 GTSNPN, CDR2 SVGIG (reference sequence). The CDR3 has 11 amino acids. V lost 5 bases and J lost 3, with 7 bases in between. CDR3 sequence: CAWDRHYGYTF. DNA for the CDR3: TGTGCCTGGGACAGACACTATGGCTACACCTTC.

The J gene is TRBJ2-1, the V gene TRBV3-1 (or the pseudogene TRBV3-2); 11 bases line up with TRBD2. This CDR3 contains 17 residues. Germline lookup yields CDR1 LGHDT and CDR2 YNNKEL (reference sequence). V was pared by 1 base and J by 5 bases, with 7 bases of the junction left unmatched. The CDR3: CASSQARTSGLNNEQFF. As DNA, the CDR3 is TGTGCCAGCAGCCAAGCGCGGACTAGCGGGTTAAACAATGAGCAGTTCTTC.

This CDR3 is CASSLPTGSGLYGYTF. Here the CDR3 DNA reads TGTGCCAGCAGTCTCCCCACAGGGAGTGGGCTCTATGGCTACACCTTC. The J gene is TRBJ1-2, the V gene TRBV6-2 or TRBV6-3, with a possible D match to TRBD1 (6 bases). Trimming took 5 bases from V and 4 from J, leaving 20 bases between them. The CDR3 loop spans 16 amino acids. Looked up from germline, CDR1 is MNHEY and CDR2 is SVGEGT.

CDR3 in DNA: TGTGCCAGCAGCTTCACTTACACCGGGGAGCTGTTTTTT. It is translated as CASSFTYTGELFF. The rearrangement joins TRBV5-6 to TRBJ2-2; D gene uncertain. The CDR3 covers 13 residues. In germline, CDR1 is SGHDT, CDR2 YYEEEE. V lost 2 bases, J lost 3 bases, and 5 bases lay in between.

The chain joins TRBV5-6 to TRBJ1-1; the match to TRBD1 covers 8 bases. Trimming at V came to 0 bases and at J to 7 bases, leaving 5 bases not matched to a gene. Germline V CDR1 and CDR2: SGHDT, YYEEEE. This CDR3 spans 14 amino acids. CDR3 DNA: TGTGCCAGCAGCTTGGTACAGGGGGTAGGTGAAGCTTTCTTT. Protein sequence: CASSLVQGVGEAFF.

This clone was seen only once. The CDR3 DNA follows: TGTGCCACCAGCAGAGAAAGAAGAGACACTGAAGCTTTCTTT. This codes for CATSRERRDTEAFF. This chain joins TRBV15 and TRBJ1-1; the D is unclear. V shed 0 bases and J shed 3 bases, with 8 bases lying between them. CDR1 and CDR2 (germline): LNHNV, YYDKDF (reference sequence). This CDR3 comprises 14 residues.

This sequence joins TRBV2 and TRBJ1-5; D is uncertain. The CDR3 contains 14 residues. CDR1 is SNHLY and CDR2 is FYNNEI in the germline V gene. The V gene lost 5 bases and the J gene lost 2 bases, with 10 bases spanning the gap. The CDR3: CASSFDTRNQPQHF. CDR3 coding DNA: TGTGCCAGCAGTTTCGACACTCGCAATCAGCCCCAGCATTTT.

A word on this clone: Different DNA sequences within this sample yield the same CDR3. The chain has TRBV29-1 and TRBJ2-7; 7 bases map to TRBD1. Germline-derived CDR1 and CDR2 are SQVTM and ANQGSEA. V lost 6 bases, J lost 2 bases, and 7 bases stayed unmatched. The CDR3 has 13 residues. The chain's CDR3 is CSVRDRGPYEQYF. The CDR3 bases are TGCAGCGTACGGGATAGGGGGCCCTACGAGCAGTACTTC.

The rearrangement uses TRBV10-3 and TRBJ1-1; no firm D call. The CDR3 runs 16 residues. V shed 4 bases and J shed 3 bases, with 18 bases lying between them. Germline CDR1 ENHRY, CDR2 SYGVKD. The CDR3 region is CAISASIRDGYTEAFF. For the CDR3, the DNA is TGTGCCATCAGTGCCTCAATCCGGGATGGGTACACTGAAGCTTTCTTT.

This chain links TRBV24-1 with TRBJ1-5, with D perhaps TRBD1 (5 bases). Trimming took off 2 bases at V and 0 bases at J, with 10 bases between the two ends. The CDR3 consists of 16 residues. The germline V gene encodes CDR1 KGHDR and CDR2 SFDVKD. CDR3 protein: CATSDSGPYSNQPQHF. CDR3 nucleotide sequence: TGTGCCACCAGTGATTCAGGGCCCTATAGCAATCAGCCCCAGCATTTT.

V usage is TRBV7-9 and J usage is TRBJ2-1; perhaps TRBD1 as D (6 bases). The germline V gene has CDR1 SEHNR and CDR2 FQNEAQ (reference sequence). The germline V and J ends were trimmed by 1 base and 5 bases, with 12 bases remaining between them. The CDR3 extends over 15 amino acids. The CDR3 here is CASSLEGGVNNEQFF. In DNA form, the CDR3 reads TGTGCCAGCAGCTTAGAAGGGGGTGTAAACAATGAGCAGTTCTTC.

The chain joins TRBV3-1 (or the pseudogene TRBV3-2) to TRBJ2-3; 10 nucleotides match TRBD2. Germline assignment: CDR1 LGHDT and CDR2 YNNKEL (reference sequence). J gave up 2 bases and V 4 bases, and 3 bases lay outside the gene matches. The CDR3 has 15 amino acids. CDR3 protein: CASSRGTSATDTQYF. The CDR3 DNA sequence: TGTGCCAGCAGCCGGGGGACTAGCGCCACAGATACGCAGTATTTT.

This chain connects TRBV3-1 (or the pseudogene TRBV3-2) to TRBJ2-1; 10 bases fit TRBD2. Per the germline V gene, CDR1 is LGHDT and CDR2 is YNNKEL (reference sequence). V lost 4 bases, J lost 5 bases, and 2 bases stayed unmatched. CDR3 length: 14 residues. CDR3 DNA: TGTGCCAGCAGCCCTACTAGCGGGGACAATGAGCAGTTCTTC. As protein: CASSPTSGDNEQFF.

The genes are TRBV27 and TRBJ1-5, with D unclear. Per the germline V gene, CDR1 is MNHEY and CDR2 is SMNVEV (reference sequence). V gave up 3 bases and J gave up 7 bases, with 10 bases separating them. This CDR3 spans 13 amino acids. In DNA form, the CDR3 reads TGTGCCAGCAGTTTGACCGGGAGGCAGCCCCAGCATTTT. This translates into CASSLTGRQPQHF.

The genes are TRBV6-5 and TRBJ1-2; D is ambiguous. This CDR3 spans 16 amino acids. Per germline, CDR1 MNHEY and CDR2 SVGAGI. V was clipped by 2 bases and J by 0 bases, with 13 bases between them. CDR3 bases: TGTGCCAGCAGTTACGAACGGGGAACTACTAACTATGGCTACACCTTC. It encodes CASSYERGTTNYGYTF.

This chain uses TRBV4-3 with TRBJ1-3; D is uncertain. CDR1 LGHNA and CDR2 YSLEER come from the germline V gene. The V end was cut by 0 bases, the J end by 4 bases, with 10 bases between. CDR3 size: 15 residues. The CDR3 protein is CASSQDRSSGNTIYF. CDR3 coding DNA: TGCGCCAGCAGCCAAGATCGGAGCTCCGGAAACACCATATATTTT.

The rearrangement uses TRBV9 and TRBJ2-2; TRBD1 agrees at 8 bases. This CDR3 comprises 15 residues. Germline CDR1 and CDR2: SGDLS and YYNGEE. The V gene end was trimmed by 4 bases and the J gene end by 4 bases; junction bases not matched to a gene: 6. This CDR3 reads CASSSGQGSTGELFF. CDR3 sequence (DNA): TGTGCCAGCAGCTCAGGACAGGGAAGCACCGGGGAGCTGTTTTTT.

The chain recombines TRBV7-2 with TRBJ2-1; 7 positions agree with TRBD2. This CDR3 region has 15 residues. Trimming removed 6 bases from V and 4 bases from J; junction bases left unmatched: 9. The V gene's germline CDR1 is SGHTA and CDR2 FQGNSA. In DNA form, the CDR3 reads TGTGCCAGCAGTCAGGGCGGGAGTCTTTACAATGAGCAGTTCTTC. It is translated as CASSQGGSLYNEQFF.

The chain is built from TRBV3-1 (or the pseudogene TRBV3-2) and TRBJ2-2; tentative D call: TRBD1 (5 bases). This CDR3 is built from 14 residues. The germline V gene has CDR1 LGHDT and CDR2 YNNKEL (reference sequence). V shed 0 bases and J shed 5 bases, with 7 bases lying between them. The CDR3 protein is CASSQDQGTGELFF. Written as DNA, the CDR3 is TGTGCCAGCAGCCAAGATCAGGGAACCGGGGAGCTGTTTTTT.